This T cell receptor beta chain originates from a study of molecular identifiers for immune sequencing clone quantification (dated by TCRdb to 2017 to 2018). As for the study more broadly: For a replicate experiment, the RNA from either approximately 20,000 or 100,000 naive CD8 T cells was divided into five aliquots, and four of those aliquots went on to sequencing. This methods study used CD8 T cells to benchmark TCR RNA copy counting and molecular-identifier clustering-based TCR repertoire sequencing (MIDCIRS).

The protocol used for the library was PCR. The instrument given in TCRdb is Illumina HiSeq 4000. Bulk TCR libraries were made following a previously described method, with the TCR primers given in Table S5. Total RNA was purified with the Qiagen AllPrep DNA/RNA kit. Before analysis, reads from multiple sequencing runs of the same library were pooled. The published analysis was carried out like this. Reads were retained only if an exact TCR constant sequence was present, and the retained reads were trimmed to 150 nt and grouped according to their 12-nt molecular barcodes. Within each barcode group, reads were sub-clustered at a 15% Levenshtein threshold, and quality-weighted consensus sequences were built per RNA molecule. Non-functional sequences were removed, as were lower-count sequences one edit away from another. On the basis of fitting two negative binomial distributions, barcode sub-clusters with fewer than 20% of the maximum read count were discarded. TCRdb reprocessing: public reads trimmed at Q25 with fastp, clones called with MiXCR, in-frame beta chains kept. Every distinct CDR3 protein forms one entry, paired with its most common genes and DNA. TCRdb, not the authors, supplied the V and J calls. In this sample the table shows around 480,000 distinct CDR3 sequences, 20% to 25% of which occur a single time. Under 0.85% of the sample comes from the top ten.

This clonotype was counted between two and nine times. The target of this receptor is not known. The input lacks base qualities; no much larger clone sits a single base away. Spanning cysteine to phenylalanine, the CDR3 consists of 16 amino acids. Only the CDR3 DNA is retained, 48 bases long and in frame from the first base. V drops 6 bases and J drops 1 base, leaving 16 bases in between. CDR1 is given as MNHEY and CDR2 as SMNVEV, both from the germline V gene (reference sequence). Libraries of naive CD8 T cells were built from anywhere between roughly 19,000 and 1,000,000 sorted cells, with 10%, 30% or 50% of the purified RNA used. On a BD FACSAria II, naive CD8 T cells were FACS-sorted as CD8+CD4-CCR7+CD45RA+ and collected into RLT Plus buffer. To test detection sensitivity, Jurkat RNA equal to ten TCR copies was added to samples of about 17,000-1,100,000 naive CD8 T cells. Enrichment of CD8 T cells was performed with RosetteSep CD8+ T Cell Enrichment Cocktail and Ficoll-Paque, after which ACK red cell lysis was carried out.

Study-wide conclusions, independent of this receptor: Modeling indicated about 3 TCR RNA copies recovered per cell, compared with 9 to 10 by digital PCR, which implies a capture efficiency of 25% to 35%. When barcode sub-clustering was not used, chimeric consensus sequences inflated TCR diversity, with chimeras reaching as high as 47%. In CMV-specific effector cells, clones with more than 20 RNA copies accounted for over 97% of molecules, whereas in naive cells such clones accounted for under 1%. Even against a background of around 950,000 naive CD8 T cells, spiked-in Jurkat TCR RNA amounting to a single cell's worth was reported to be detectable. Highly expanded clone sizes could be underestimated because identical TCR molecules may share a barcode. The naive libraries included spiked-in Jurkat TCR RNA (around 10 copies' worth), and this RNA is not part of the donor repertoire.

The sequence was obtained from a human donor in good health. Some libraries in this study had Jurkat cell RNA spiked in. Specimen: naive CD8+ T cells from blood, with Jurkat cell RNA spiked in. The cell subset or site label on this specimen signifies: FACS-sorted CD8+CD4-CCR7+CD45RA+ naive T cells. The chain uses TRBV27 and TRBJ1-5; TRBD1 is perhaps the D gene, given 6 matching bases. The DNA is TGTGCCAGCAGCCTTGCAGGGGCCTGGAGCAATCAGCCCCAGCATTTT. Translated, this is CASSLAGAWSNQPQHF.